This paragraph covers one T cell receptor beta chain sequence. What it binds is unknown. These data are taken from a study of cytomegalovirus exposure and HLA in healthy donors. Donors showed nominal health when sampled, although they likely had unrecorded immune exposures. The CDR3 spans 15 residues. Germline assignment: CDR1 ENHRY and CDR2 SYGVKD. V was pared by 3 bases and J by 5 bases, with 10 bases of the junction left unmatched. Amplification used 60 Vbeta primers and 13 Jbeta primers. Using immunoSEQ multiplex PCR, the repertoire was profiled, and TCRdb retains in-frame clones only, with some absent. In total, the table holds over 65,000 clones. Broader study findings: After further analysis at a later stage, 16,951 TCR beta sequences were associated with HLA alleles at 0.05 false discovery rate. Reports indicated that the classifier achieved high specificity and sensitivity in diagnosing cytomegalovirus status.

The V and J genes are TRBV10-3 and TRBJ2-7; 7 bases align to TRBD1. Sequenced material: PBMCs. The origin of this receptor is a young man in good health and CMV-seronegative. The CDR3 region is CAISERTGDLNEQYF. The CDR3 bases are TGTGCCATCAGTGAACGGACAGGCGATCTCAACGAGCAGTACTTC.